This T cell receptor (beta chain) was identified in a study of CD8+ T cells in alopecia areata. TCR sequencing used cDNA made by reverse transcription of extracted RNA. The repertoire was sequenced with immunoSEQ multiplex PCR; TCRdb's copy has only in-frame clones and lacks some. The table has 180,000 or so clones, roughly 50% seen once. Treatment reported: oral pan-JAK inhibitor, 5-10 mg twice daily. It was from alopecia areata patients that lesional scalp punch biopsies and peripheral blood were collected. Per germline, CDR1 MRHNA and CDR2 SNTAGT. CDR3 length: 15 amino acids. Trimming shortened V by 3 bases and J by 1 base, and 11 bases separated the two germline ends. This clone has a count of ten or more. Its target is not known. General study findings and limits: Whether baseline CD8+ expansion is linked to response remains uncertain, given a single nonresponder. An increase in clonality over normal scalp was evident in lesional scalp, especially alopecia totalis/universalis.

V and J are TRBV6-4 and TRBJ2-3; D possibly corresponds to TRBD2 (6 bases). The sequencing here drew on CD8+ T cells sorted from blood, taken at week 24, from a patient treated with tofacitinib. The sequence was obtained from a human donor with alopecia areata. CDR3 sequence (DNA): TGTGCCAGCAGTGAAGGGAGGCAGGGCACAGATACGCAGTATTTT. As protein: CASSEGRQGTDTQYF.